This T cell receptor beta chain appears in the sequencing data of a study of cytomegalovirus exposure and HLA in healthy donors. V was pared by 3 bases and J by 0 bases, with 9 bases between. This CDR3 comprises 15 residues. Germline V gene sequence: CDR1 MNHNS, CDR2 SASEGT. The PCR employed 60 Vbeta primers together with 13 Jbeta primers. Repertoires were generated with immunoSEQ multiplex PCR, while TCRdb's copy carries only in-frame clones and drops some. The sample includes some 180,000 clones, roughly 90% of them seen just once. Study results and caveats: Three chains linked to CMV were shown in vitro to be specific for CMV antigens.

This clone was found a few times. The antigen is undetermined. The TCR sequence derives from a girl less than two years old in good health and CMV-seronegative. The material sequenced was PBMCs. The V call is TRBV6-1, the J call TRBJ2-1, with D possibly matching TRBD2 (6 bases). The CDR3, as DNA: TGTGCCAGCAGTGAGCGGGGAAGCTCCTACAATGAGCAGTTCTTC. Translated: CASSERGSSYNEQFF.